Shown below are 31 T cell receptor beta chains from a single sample sequenced in a study of blood T cell repertoires in COVID-19 (dated by TCRdb to the early 2020s). The library was obtained by the immunoSEQ multiplex PCR assay. TCRdb took over this immuneACCESS table, retaining in-frame rearrangements with V and J assigned. Such tables are incomplete; in checked studies, under half of the missing clones stem from an unresolved V gene, and the remainder is unexplained. In this sample the table shows 300,000 to 350,000 clones, approximately 83% of which occur a single time. The ten largest clones add up to over 2% of the sample. The sequenced sample consisted of PBMCs or T cells enriched from blood (not recorded which). These receptors were collected from a man aged 25-45 years who had recovered from COVID-19.

This clone was seen only once. The chain combines TRBV18 with TRBJ1-2; 10 bases agree with TRBD1. This CDR3 has 17 amino acids. Per germline, CDR1 KGHSH and CDR2 LQKENI. The V gene end was trimmed by 3 bases and the J gene end by 0 bases; junction bases not matched to a gene: 7. The CDR3 reads CASSPPETGGANYGYTF. The DNA for the CDR3 is TGTGCCAGCTCACCGCCGGAGACAGGGGGCGCTAACTATGGCTACACCTTC.

The gene calls are TRBV29-1 and TRBJ1-2, with TRBD1 matching over 9 bases. V was clipped by 1 base and J by 4 bases; unmatched bases: 4. The CDR3 is 14 residues long. Germline CDR1 is SQVTM and CDR2 is ANQGSEA. The CDR3: CSVEAGDRVYGYTF. Here the CDR3 DNA reads TGCAGCGTTGAAGCTGGGGACAGGGTCTATGGCTACACCTTC. Looking up the rest from reference TRBV29-1 and TRBJ1-2 gives the full variable domain: SAVISQKPSRDICQRGTSLTIQCQVDSQVTMMFWYRQQPGQSLTLIATANQGSEATYESGFVIDKFPISRPNLTFSTLTVSNMSPEDSSIYLCSVEAGDRVYGYTFGSGTRLTVV.

The V gene is TRBV3-1 (or the pseudogene TRBV3-2), the J gene TRBJ2-3; D is undetermined. This CDR3 comprises 13 residues. In germline, CDR1 is LGHDT, CDR2 YNNKEL (reference sequence). V lost 2 bases to trimming and J lost 4 bases, with 7 bases between them. The CDR3 DNA is TGTGCCAGCAGCCAAACAACCGCAGATACGCAGTATTTT. Encoded protein: CASSQTTADTQYF.

This chain joins TRBV9 and TRBJ1-1; unclear D gene. V lost 3 bases and J 1 base, leaving 4 bases between the germline ends. The CDR3 totals 12 residues. Looked up from germline, CDR1 is SGDLS and CDR2 is YYNGEE. CDR3 DNA sequence: TGTGCCAGCAGCGCAGGGAACACTGAAGCTTTCTTT. It yields the protein CASSAGNTEAFF.

This clone was seen a handful of times. The chain uses TRBV19 and TRBJ1-5; perhaps TRBD1 as D (5 bases). The CDR3 is 13 amino acids. V was pared by 7 bases and J by 7 bases, with 14 bases between. The germline gives CDR1 LNHDA, CDR2 SQIVND (reference sequence). The CDR3 bases are TGTGCCAGTACCCAGGGAATAGGACAGCCCCAGCATTTT. It specifies CASTQGIGQPQHF.

The chain carries TRBV7-6 and TRBJ2-7; 7 bases line up with TRBD2. Germline CDR1 is SGHVS and CDR2 is FNYEAQ. The CDR3 runs to 14 residues. With V trimmed by 1 base and J by 6 bases, 6 bases remained unmatched. The CDR3 coding sequence is TGTGCCAGCAGCTTAGATGGCGGGGGATCCGAGCAGTACTTC. Encoded protein: CASSLDGGGSEQYF.

This rearrangement joins TRBV7-2 to TRBJ1-6, with a tentative D call TRBD1 (5 bases). Trimming took 5 bases from V and 7 from J, leaving 15 bases between them. The CDR3 contains 15 residues. The germline gives CDR1 SGHTA, CDR2 FQGNSA. The CDR3 DNA is TGTGCCAGCAGCAGAGACAGTACATTCAATTCACCCCTCCACTTT. The encoded protein is CASSRDSTFNSPLHF.

The rearrangement uses TRBV19 and TRBJ2-1; TRBD2 aligns across 10 bases. CDR1 LNHDA and CDR2 SQIVND come from the germline V gene (reference sequence). The CDR3 sequence is 15 residues long. The ends lost 5 bases at V and 5 bases at J; junction bases unmatched: 6. The CDR3 coding sequence is TGTGCCAGTAGTTGGCCAACTAGCGGGAACAATGAGCAGTTCTTC. Its translation is CASSWPTSGNNEQFF.

This chain connects TRBV27 to TRBJ2-7; 9 bases match TRBD1. The CDR3 runs to 15 residues. Per germline, CDR1 MNHEY and CDR2 SMNVEV (reference sequence). V dropped 5 bases and J dropped 3; count of bases not matched to a gene: 8. The CDR3 reads CASSPIRDRVYEQYF. In DNA, the CDR3 is TGTGCCAGCAGTCCCATCCGGGACAGGGTCTACGAGCAGTACTTC.

V and J are TRBV18 and TRBJ1-5; D is ambiguous. Between the trimmed V and J ends, which lost 4 bases and 7 bases, there was a span of 8 bases. The CDR3 spans 12 residues. The germline CDR1 and CDR2 sequences are KGHSH and LQKENI. The CDR3 sequence: CASSLGRQPQHF. The CDR3 DNA reads as TGTGCCAGCTCACTCGGGAGGCAGCCCCAGCATTTT.

The chain uses TRBV19 and TRBJ1-6, with D hard to call. CDR1 is LNHDA and CDR2 is SQIVND in the germline V gene (reference sequence). V lost 3 bases and J lost 7, with 7 bases in between. The CDR3 extends over 13 amino acids. The CDR3 loop is CASSIKQNSPLHF. CDR3 sequence (DNA): TGTGCCAGTAGTATCAAACAGAATTCACCCCTCCACTTT.

This clone was recorded once. The chain joins TRBV5-1 to TRBJ2-1; TRBD2 matches at 7 bases. The CDR3 loop spans 15 amino acids. Trimming cost V 0 bases and J 5 bases; bases outside gene matches: 5. Looked up from germline, CDR1 is SGHRS and CDR2 is YFSETQ. CDR3 loop: CASSLDAGENNEQFF. The CDR3 coding sequence is TGCGCCAGCAGCTTGGACGCGGGGGAGAACAATGAGCAGTTCTTC.

A single count supports this clone. This chain connects TRBV9 to TRBJ1-2; a weak D match, TRBD1 (5 bases). Trimming removed 0 bases at V and 4 bases at J, with 13 bases between. The germline V gene encodes CDR1 SGDLS and CDR2 YYNGEE. The length of the CDR3 is 15 residues. This CDR3 is CASSVVSGSIYGYTF. CDR3 coding DNA: TGTGCCAGCAGCGTAGTTTCAGGGTCGATCTATGGCTACACCTTC. Full variable domain (rest looked up from reference TRBV9 and TRBJ1-2): DSGVTQTPKHLITATGQRVTLRCSPRSGDLSVYWYQQSLDQGLQFLIQYYNGEERAKGNILERFSAQQFPDLHSELNLSSLELGDSALYFCASSVVSGSIYGYTFGSGTRLTVV.

The chain joins TRBV3-1 (or the pseudogene TRBV3-2) to TRBJ2-1, with D possibly TRBD2 on 5 matching bases. V lost 2 bases to trimming and J lost 9 bases, with 8 bases between them. Germline V gene lookup returns CDR1 LGHDT and CDR2 YNNKEL (reference sequence). The CDR3 has 12 residues. The CDR3 nucleotides are TGTGCCAGCAGCCAACTCAGCGGTGAGCAGTTCTTC. This gives the protein CASSQLSGEQFF.

The chain links TRBV29-1 to TRBJ2-1; perhaps TRBD1 as D (6 bases). The CDR3 covers 12 residues. The germline V and J ends were trimmed by 5 bases and 9 bases, with 14 bases remaining between them. The V gene's germline CDR1 is SQVTM and CDR2 ANQGSEA. In DNA, the CDR3 is TGCAGCGTTAAGACAGGCGTGAGTGAGCAGTTCTTC. Its protein is CSVKTGVSEQFF.

This clone was observed a single time. The CDR3 spells CASSDYPTGFSNQPQHF. The DNA of the CDR3 is TGTGCCAGCAGTGACTACCCAACAGGGTTTAGCAATCAGCCCCAGCATTTT. The V call is TRBV6-1, the J call TRBJ1-5; D is perhaps TRBD1 (6 bases). V lost 3 bases and J 0 bases, leaving 15 bases between the germline ends. The germline V gene has CDR1 MNHNS and CDR2 SASEGT. This CDR3 contains 17 residues.

The chain combines TRBV7-3 with TRBJ2-5, with a possible D match to TRBD2 (6 bases). Germline loops: CDR1 SGHTA, CDR2 FQGTGA. The V and J ends lost 0 bases and 0 bases respectively, with 8 bases between them. The CDR3 extends over 15 amino acids. CDR3: CASSLTGTYQETQYF. As DNA, the CDR3 is TGTGCCAGCAGCTTAACTGGGACTTACCAAGAGACCCAGTACTTC. The full variable domain, with the rest looked up from reference TRBV7-3 and TRBJ2-5, is GAGVSQTPSNKVTEKGKYVELRCDPISGHTALYWYRQSLGQGPEFLIYFQGTGAADDSGLPNDRFFAVRPEGSVSTLKIQRTERGDSAVYLCASSLTGTYQETQYFGPGTRLLVL.

V and J are TRBV30 and TRBJ2-7; D unclear. The CDR3 is 14 amino acids. Trimming pared 2 bases from V and 2 bases from J, leaving 13 bases between. Per the germline V gene, CDR1 is GTSNPN and CDR2 is SVGIG (reference sequence). CDR3 amino acids: CAWSLFRSAYEQYF. Here the CDR3 DNA reads TGTGCCTGGAGTTTATTCCGGTCCGCCTACGAGCAGTACTTC. The entire variable domain, with the rest obtained from reference TRBV30 and TRBJ2-7, is as follows: SQTIHQWPATLVQPVGSPLSLECTVEGTSNPNLYWYRQAAGRGLQLLFYSVGIGQISSEVPQNLSASRPQDRQFILSSKKLLLSDSGFYLCAWSLFRSAYEQYFGPGTRLTVT.

This clone has a single count. The V gene is TRBV5-1, the J gene TRBJ2-3, with 8 nucleotides matching TRBD1. Per germline, CDR1 SGHRS and CDR2 YFSETQ. This CDR3 has 14 amino acids. V lost 4 bases to trimming and J lost 5 bases; unmatched junction nucleotides: 6. CDR3 nucleotides: TGCGCCAGCAGCACCCAGGGGGCAGGAGATACGCAGTATTTT. Translation gives CASSTQGAGDTQYF.

The sample holds a few counts of this clone. This chain connects TRBV6-6 to TRBJ2-5, with D hard to call. V was pared by 6 bases and J by 4 bases, with 12 bases between. The CDR3 runs 13 residues. The germline gives CDR1 MNHNY, CDR2 SVGAGI (reference sequence). CDR3 protein: CASRSIAGETQYF. The CDR3 region has the DNA TGTGCCAGCAGGTCTATAGCCGGAGAGACCCAGTACTTC.

The chain has TRBV6-5 and TRBJ2-7; the match to TRBD1 covers 11 bases. Germline loops: CDR1 MNHEY, CDR2 SVGAGI. The CDR3 is 15 amino acids. V lost 7 bases and J lost 4; bases outside the gene matches: 9. CDR3 loop: CASTSGTGGGYEQYF. The CDR3 DNA reads TGTGCCAGCACGTCCGGGACAGGGGGTGGTTACGAGCAGTACTTC.

The rearrangement joins TRBV5-1 to TRBJ2-5; 9 bases align to TRBD1. The CDR3 totals 14 residues. The trim removed 4 bases at V and 5 bases at J, leaving 6 bases unmatched. CDR1 is SGHRS, CDR2 YFSETQ, per germline. The CDR3 sequence: CASSADRGSETQYF. The CDR3 DNA reads as TGCGCCAGCAGCGCGGACAGGGGCAGTGAGACCCAGTACTTC.

V is TRBV9 and J is TRBJ2-2; TRBD1 matches 9 bases. V was pared by 6 bases and J by 9 bases, with 12 bases of the junction left unmatched. The germline CDR1 and CDR2 sequences are SGDLS and YYNGEE. This CDR3 has 15 residues. The CDR3 sequence is CASNTQGQGHRELFF. CDR3 bases: TGTGCCAGCAACACGCAAGGACAGGGGCACCGGGAGCTGTTTTTT.

The chain uses TRBV16 and TRBJ1-1; unclear D gene. Deletions cut 6 bases from V and 4 bases from J, with 15 bases between. CDR1 is KGHSY, CDR2 FQNENV, per germline. This CDR3 comprises 14 residues. As DNA, the CDR3 is TGTGCCAGCAGACTCATGCTTTCGGGCACTGAAGCTTTCTTT. It encodes CASRLMLSGTEAFF.

The chain combines TRBV27 with TRBJ2-2; TRBD1 agrees at 9 bases. Germline trimming cut 0 bases from V and 1 base from J; bases unmatched to any gene: 9. The CDR3 consists of 19 residues. Germline V gene sequence: CDR1 MNHEY, CDR2 SMNVEV (reference sequence). This chain's CDR3 is CASSLSNRGPLGNTGELFF. The CDR3 bases are TGTGCCAGCAGTTTATCAAACAGGGGGCCCCTTGGGAACACCGGGGAGCTGTTTTTT.

This chain uses TRBV19 with TRBJ1-6; TRBD1 is a possible D gene (6 bases). Trimming cost V 7 bases and J 7 bases, with 17 bases left between them. CDR3 length: 15 amino acids. Germline CDR1 LNHDA, CDR2 SQIVND (reference sequence). CDR3: CASTPRGRGNSPLHF. As DNA, the CDR3 is TGTGCCAGTACACCACGGGGGAGGGGGAATTCACCCCTCCACTTT.

V is TRBV2 and J is TRBJ2-2; TRBD2 might be the D (5 bases). Germline assignment: CDR1 SNHLY and CDR2 FYNNEI. Trimming removed 4 bases from V and 0 bases from J, with 9 bases in between. The CDR3 loop spans 15 amino acids. The CDR3 loop is CASSGGLTNTGELFF. The CDR3 bases are TGTGCCAGCAGTGGAGGACTGACGAACACCGGGGAGCTGTTTTTT.

The chain employs TRBV9 and TRBJ1-5, with D unclear. The CDR3 is made up of 13 amino acids. Looked up from germline, CDR1 is SGDLS and CDR2 is YYNGEE. V was shortened by 4 bases and J by 5 bases, with 10 bases between the two germline ends. For the CDR3, the DNA is TGTGCCAGCAGCCGGGGTACGGATCAGCCCCAGCATTTT. Protein product: CASSRGTDQPQHF.

The chain recombines TRBV7-6 with TRBJ1-1, with D tentatively TRBD1 (5 bases). CDR1 is SGHVS and CDR2 is FNYEAQ in the germline V gene. V gave up 1 base and J gave up 0 bases, with 12 bases separating them. This CDR3 has 16 amino acids. CDR3 loop: CASSLGRGALNTEAFF. In DNA form, the CDR3 reads TGTGCCAGCAGCTTAGGTCGTGGGGCATTGAACACTGAAGCTTTCTTT.

V and J are TRBV7-9 and TRBJ1-1; a possible D gene is TRBD1 (6 bases). CDR1 and CDR2 from the germline V gene are SEHNR and FQNEAQ (reference sequence). CDR3 size: 13 residues. Deletions cut 6 bases from V and 13 bases from J, with 21 bases between. CDR3 DNA sequence: TGTGCCAGCAGAGTAAGGGGCGGGGGCCGTGATTTCTTT. Its protein product is CASRVRGGGRDFF.

This chain links TRBV4-1 with TRBJ2-1; a possible D gene is TRBD1 (5 bases). There are 15 residues in the CDR3. V was trimmed by 4 bases and J by 4 bases, leaving 14 bases between them. From germline, CDR1 is MGHRA and CDR2 YSYEKL. This chain's CDR3 is CASSRTRQLYNEQFF. CDR3 in DNA: TGCGCCAGCAGCCGGACGAGACAGTTATACAATGAGCAGTTCTTC.